Listed below are T cell receptor beta chains from one sample, sequenced in a study of T cell repertoires in cytomegalovirus infection. One entry per CDR3 protein, called by TCRdb with MiXCR from the reads. The sample carries around 240,000 distinct CDR3 sequences, roughly 20% recorded once. Sequencing was carried out using CD8+ T cells from PBMCs. The receptors derive from a human donor in good health (CMV status not recorded). Some clones in this sample may be carry-over from other donors' samples. The CDR3 runs from the conserved cysteine through the conserved F or W. The order of the fields is J gene, D gene, V gene, clone size, CDR3 DNA, CDR3 protein. D genes are given only for firm matches. Some rows have no size entry. The others give once, few or many, or a class for an expanded clone.

j_call: TRBJ2-2; d_call: TRBD2; v_call: TRBV7-6; clone_size: -; cdr3_nt: TGTGCCAGCAGCCGATCCCTAGCGGGGGGTACCACCGGGGAGCTGTTTTTT; cdr3_aa: CASSRSLAGGTTGELFF
j_call: TRBJ2-1; d_call: TRBD1; v_call: TRBV5-4; clone_size: few; cdr3_nt: TGTGCCAGCAGCCCCTCCGGGACAGGGATGGACAATGAGCAGTTCTTC; cdr3_aa: CASSPSGTGMDNEQFF
j_call: TRBJ1-4; d_call: -; v_call: TRBV7-6; clone_size: many; cdr3_nt: TGTGCCAGCAGCCCCTACACAGAGGCAACTAATGAAAAACTGTTTTTT; cdr3_aa: CASSPYTEATNEKLFF
j_call: TRBJ1-2; d_call: -; v_call: TRBV6-6; clone_size: few; cdr3_nt: TGTGCCAGCAGTTACTCCCCAGGGTTTAATGGCTACACCTTC; cdr3_aa: CASSYSPGFNGYTF
j_call: TRBJ2-5; d_call: -; v_call: TRBV7-3; clone_size: -; cdr3_nt: TGTGCCAGCAGCTTAAATCCAAAAGGGGAGACCCAGTACTTC; cdr3_aa: CASSLNPKGETQYF
j_call: TRBJ1-6; d_call: -; v_call: TRBV2; clone_size: few; cdr3_nt: TGTGCCAGCAGTGATAGCGGATTCCTCCAAAATTCACCCCTCCACTTT; cdr3_aa: CASSDSGFLQNSPLHF
j_call: TRBJ2-2; d_call: -; v_call: TRBV4-1; clone_size: many; cdr3_nt: TGCGCCAGCAGCCAAGAAGACCTTGTCTTGCGCGGGGAGCTGTTTTTT; cdr3_aa: CASSQEDLVLRGELFF
j_call: TRBJ1-2; d_call: -; v_call: TRBV11-3; clone_size: many; cdr3_nt: TGTGCCAGCAGCTCCTCCTCGACAGGCAACTATGGCTACACCTTC; cdr3_aa: CASSSSSTGNYGYTF
j_call: TRBJ2-5; d_call: -; v_call: TRBV7-2; clone_size: many; cdr3_nt: TGTGCCAGCAGCTGGGGACTTATGAGTCAAGAGACCCAGTACTTC; cdr3_aa: CASSWGLMSQETQYF
j_call: TRBJ2-5; d_call: TRBD2; v_call: TRBV11-2; clone_size: -; cdr3_nt: TGTGCCAGCAGCTTCCTCCTAGCGGGGCACACGGAGACCCAGTACTTC; cdr3_aa: CASSFLLAGHTETQYF
j_call: TRBJ1-4; d_call: -; v_call: TRBV12-5; clone_size: -; cdr3_nt: TGTGCTAGTGGACTAGCGGACAGCCCTAATGAAAAACTGTTTTTT; cdr3_aa: CASGLADSPNEKLFF
j_call: TRBJ2-7; d_call: -; v_call: TRBV6-6; clone_size: -; cdr3_nt: TGTGCCAGCAGATCTACCGACACCCCACCGTACTTC; cdr3_aa: CASRSTDTPPYF
j_call: TRBJ1-1; d_call: -; v_call: TRBV2; clone_size: -; cdr3_nt: TGTGCCAGCAGTGAATACCCGGACTCCACTGAAGCTTTCTTT; cdr3_aa: CASSEYPDSTEAFF
j_call: TRBJ2-5; d_call: -; v_call: TRBV7-9; clone_size: -; cdr3_nt: TGTGCCAGCAGCTTAGATGGCAATTCGGAGACCCAGTACTTC; cdr3_aa: CASSLDGNSETQYF
j_call: TRBJ1-2; d_call: TRBD1; v_call: TRBV20-1; clone_size: -; cdr3_nt: TGCAGTGCTGAGGACAGGGAGGACTATGGCTACACCTTC; cdr3_aa: CSAEDREDYGYTF
j_call: TRBJ2-3; d_call: TRBD2; v_call: TRBV5-4; clone_size: few; cdr3_nt: TGTGCCAGCAGCTTGTTTGGACTAGCGGGGCGAGATACGCAGTATTTT; cdr3_aa: CASSLFGLAGRDTQYF
j_call: TRBJ1-5; d_call: TRBD1; v_call: TRBV7-2; clone_size: many; cdr3_nt: TGTGCCAGCAGCTCGCCCGGGACAGGGTCGAGTTTCGGGAATCAGCCCCAGCATTTT; cdr3_aa: CASSSPGTGSSFGNQPQHF
j_call: TRBJ2-3; d_call: TRBD2; v_call: TRBV12-3/TRBV12-4; clone_size: -; cdr3_nt: TGTGCCAGCAGGGGACTAGCGGGGGCAGACACAGATACGCAGTATTTT; cdr3_aa: CASRGLAGADTDTQYF
j_call: TRBJ2-1; d_call: TRBD1; v_call: TRBV6-1; clone_size: many; cdr3_nt: TGTGCCATCCTAGGTGGGACAGGGATACACAATGAGCAGTTCTTC; cdr3_aa: CAILGGTGIHNEQFF
j_call: TRBJ2-1; d_call: TRBD2; v_call: TRBV5-1; clone_size: -; cdr3_nt: TGCGCCAGCAGCGTGTTGAACGGGGGGGCCAGGGATGAGCAGTTCTTC; cdr3_aa: CASSVLNGGARDEQFF
j_call: TRBJ1-4; d_call: -; v_call: TRBV6-4; clone_size: -; cdr3_nt: TGTGCCAGCAGTGACTCTATCCCGGGACACGAGTATGAAAAACTGTTTTTT; cdr3_aa: CASSDSIPGHEYEKLFF
j_call: TRBJ2-1; d_call: -; v_call: TRBV7-2; clone_size: many; cdr3_nt: TGTGCCAGCAGCCACCCTTTTCGCTCCTACAATGAGCAGTTCTTC; cdr3_aa: CASSHPFRSYNEQFF
j_call: TRBJ2-7; d_call: TRBD1; v_call: TRBV12-5; clone_size: many; cdr3_nt: TGTGCTAGTGGCCCCCCGGGACAGGGCTTTTACGAGCAGTACTTC; cdr3_aa: CASGPPGQGFYEQYF
j_call: TRBJ2-1; d_call: -; v_call: TRBV20-1; clone_size: few; cdr3_nt: TGCAGTGCTCCCGGGACCACCGTGGATGAGCAGTTCTTC; cdr3_aa: CSAPGTTVDEQFF
j_call: TRBJ2-1; d_call: TRBD2; v_call: TRBV15; clone_size: -; cdr3_nt: TGTGCCACCAGCAGAGATCTGGGGGGGACCTACAATGAGCAGTTCTTC; cdr3_aa: CATSRDLGGTYNEQFF
j_call: TRBJ2-7; d_call: TRBD1; v_call: TRBV11-2; clone_size: -; cdr3_nt: TGTGCCAGCAGCTTAGGACAGGGTAAGGGGTACGAGCAGTACTTC; cdr3_aa: CASSLGQGKGYEQYF
j_call: TRBJ1-2; d_call: TRBD1; v_call: TRBV29-1; clone_size: -; cdr3_nt: TGCAGCGTTGCGACAGGGCCGGACTATGGCTACACCTTC; cdr3_aa: CSVATGPDYGYTF
j_call: TRBJ1-4; d_call: -; v_call: TRBV14; clone_size: -; cdr3_nt: TGTGCCAGCAGCTTCGACAGGATAAATGAAAAACTGTTTTTT; cdr3_aa: CASSFDRINEKLFF
j_call: TRBJ2-1; d_call: -; v_call: TRBV2; clone_size: many; cdr3_nt: TGTGCCAGCAGTGAGACCGCCTTATACAATGAGCAGTTCTTC; cdr3_aa: CASSETALYNEQFF
j_call: TRBJ2-7; d_call: -; v_call: TRBV7-9; clone_size: few; cdr3_nt: TGTGCCAGCAGCCCAACAAGGGGCCCGAATCGAAACGAGCAGTACTTC; cdr3_aa: CASSPTRGPNRNEQYF
j_call: TRBJ1-2; d_call: TRBD1; v_call: TRBV10-3; clone_size: -; cdr3_nt: TGTGCCACAAGGGACAGGGGGCGCGGTGGCTACACCTTC; cdr3_aa: CATRDRGRGGYTF
j_call: TRBJ1-1; d_call: TRBD1; v_call: TRBV7-6; clone_size: many; cdr3_nt: TGTGCCAGCAGCCATGGGACAGGGGGTCCGAACACTGAAGCTTTCTTT; cdr3_aa: CASSHGTGGPNTEAFF
j_call: TRBJ1-2; d_call: -; v_call: TRBV4-1; clone_size: -; cdr3_nt: TGCGCCAGCAGCCAAGATTCCCCGACTCAACTCCTAAACTATGGCTACACCTTC; cdr3_aa: CASSQDSPTQLLNYGYTF
j_call: TRBJ1-2; d_call: TRBD1; v_call: TRBV29-1; clone_size: few; cdr3_nt: TGCAGCGTTGGTGAGGGGGCTGCCTATGGCTACACCTTC; cdr3_aa: CSVGEGAAYGYTF
j_call: TRBJ2-7; d_call: TRBD1; v_call: TRBV10-3; clone_size: few; cdr3_nt: TGTGCCATCAGTGATGGACAGGGCGAGCAGTACTTC; cdr3_aa: CAISDGQGEQYF
j_call: TRBJ1-4; d_call: TRBD1; v_call: TRBV5-6; clone_size: -; cdr3_nt: TGTGCCAGCAGCGGCCGGGACAGGGGGAATGAAAAACTGTTTTTT; cdr3_aa: CASSGRDRGNEKLFF
j_call: TRBJ2-7; d_call: TRBD1; v_call: TRBV4-1; clone_size: few; cdr3_nt: TGCGCCAGCAGCCAAGGACAGGGGTACGGTTACGAGCAGTACTTC; cdr3_aa: CASSQGQGYGYEQYF
j_call: TRBJ1-2; d_call: TRBD1; v_call: TRBV20-1; clone_size: few; cdr3_nt: TGCAGTGCTAGAGCCCCCGGGACAGTCCGCTATGGCTACACCTTC; cdr3_aa: CSARAPGTVRYGYTF
j_call: TRBJ2-1; d_call: -; v_call: TRBV28; clone_size: many; cdr3_nt: TGTGCCAGCAGTTTTTTACAACAGTTCTCCTACAATGAGCAGTTCTTC; cdr3_aa: CASSFLQQFSYNEQFF
j_call: TRBJ2-2; d_call: TRBD1; v_call: TRBV7-4; clone_size: -; cdr3_nt: TGTGCCAGCAGCCCGACAGGGGGTAACACCGGGGAGCTGTTTTTT; cdr3_aa: CASSPTGGNTGELFF
j_call: TRBJ2-2; d_call: TRBD1; v_call: TRBV9; clone_size: once; cdr3_nt: TGTGCCAGCAGCGGGCAGGGGGTCATCACCGGGGAGCTGTTTTTT; cdr3_aa: CASSGQGVITGELFF
j_call: TRBJ1-1; d_call: -; v_call: TRBV25-1; clone_size: -; cdr3_nt: TGTGCCAGCAGTGAATATGTGACCACTGAAGCTTTCTTT; cdr3_aa: CASSEYVTTEAFF
j_call: TRBJ2-5; d_call: -; v_call: TRBV29-1; clone_size: few; cdr3_nt: TGCAGCCCCTGTGTTCGAGCGAAGGAGGAGACCCAGTACTTC; cdr3_aa: CSPCVRAKEETQYF
j_call: TRBJ2-3; d_call: -; v_call: TRBV7-2; clone_size: many; cdr3_nt: TGTGCCAGCAGCTCACGCACAGATACGCAGTATTTT; cdr3_aa: CASSSRTDTQYF
j_call: TRBJ2-7; d_call: TRBD1; v_call: TRBV2; clone_size: -; cdr3_nt: TGTGCCAGCAGTGGGGACAGGGAGTCCCCGGTATCCTACGAGCAGTACTTC; cdr3_aa: CASSGDRESPVSYEQYF
j_call: TRBJ2-7; d_call: TRBD1; v_call: TRBV11-1; clone_size: many; cdr3_nt: TGTGCCAGCAGCTCGGGACAGAACTTCTACGAGCAGTACTTC; cdr3_aa: CASSSGQNFYEQYF